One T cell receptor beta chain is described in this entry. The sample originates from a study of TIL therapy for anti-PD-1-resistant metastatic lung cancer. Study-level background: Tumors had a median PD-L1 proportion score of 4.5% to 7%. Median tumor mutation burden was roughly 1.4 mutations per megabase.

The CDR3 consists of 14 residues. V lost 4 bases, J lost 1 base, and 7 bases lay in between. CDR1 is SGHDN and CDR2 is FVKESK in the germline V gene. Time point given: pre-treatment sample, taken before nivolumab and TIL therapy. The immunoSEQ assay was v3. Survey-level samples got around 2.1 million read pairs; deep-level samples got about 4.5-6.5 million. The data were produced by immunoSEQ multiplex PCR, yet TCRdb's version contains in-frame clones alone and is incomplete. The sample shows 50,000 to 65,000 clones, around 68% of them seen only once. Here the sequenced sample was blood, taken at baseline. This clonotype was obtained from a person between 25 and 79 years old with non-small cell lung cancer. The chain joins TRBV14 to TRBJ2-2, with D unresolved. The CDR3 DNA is TGTGCCAGCAGCCCCACCGGGAACACCGGGGAGCTGTTTTTT. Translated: CASSPTGNTGELFF. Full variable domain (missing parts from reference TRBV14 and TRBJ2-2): EAGVTQFPSHSVIEKGQTVTLRCDPISGHDNLYWYRRVMGKEIKFLLHFVKESKQDESGMPNNRFLAERTGGTYSTLKVQPAELEDSGVYFCASSPTGNTGELFFGEGSRLTVL.